This T cell receptor beta chain was captured by sequencing in a study of blood T cell repertoires in COVID-19. Study information: There were acute and convalescent COVID-19 samples, and they came from the United States, Italy and Spain. Sample material is recorded as cDNA or gDNA derived from T cells, B-cell-depleted T cells, or PBMCs.

V lost 3 bases to trimming and J lost 2 bases, with 14 bases between them. In germline, CDR1 is SGHTA, CDR2 FQGNSA. The CDR3 totals 15 residues. In the authors' methods: Reference gene primer amplification in the assay estimated nucleated cell counts. Assay: immunoSEQ multiplex PCR; the TCRdb copy retains only in-frame clones and omits some. The DNA gave D and trimming, while V, J and clone size come from that table. The table lists tens of thousands of clones, over 70% of them singletons. The chain employs TRBV7-2 and TRBJ2-7; D is possibly TRBD1 (6 bases). Sequenced material: peripheral blood. The receptor was isolated from a woman of 80 years or more with active or convalescent COVID-19. The CDR3 DNA reads TGTGCCAGCAGCTTTGGAGCACAGGGTCCCTACGAGCAGTACTTC. It encodes CASSFGAQGPYEQYF.